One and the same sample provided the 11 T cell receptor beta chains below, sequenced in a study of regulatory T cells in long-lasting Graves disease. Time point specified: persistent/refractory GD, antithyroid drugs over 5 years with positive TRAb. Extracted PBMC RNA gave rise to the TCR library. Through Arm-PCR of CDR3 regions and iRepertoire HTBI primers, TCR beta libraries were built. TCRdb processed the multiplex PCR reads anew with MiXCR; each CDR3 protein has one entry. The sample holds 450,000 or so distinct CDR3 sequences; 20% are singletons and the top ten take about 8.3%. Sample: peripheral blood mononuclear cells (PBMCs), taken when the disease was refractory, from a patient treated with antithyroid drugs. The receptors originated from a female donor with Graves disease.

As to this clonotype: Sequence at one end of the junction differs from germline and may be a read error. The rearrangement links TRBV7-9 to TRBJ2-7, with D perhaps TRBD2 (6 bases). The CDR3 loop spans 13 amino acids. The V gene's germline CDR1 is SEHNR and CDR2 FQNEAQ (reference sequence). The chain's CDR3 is CASSFSGEDERYF. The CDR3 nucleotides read TGTGCCAGCAGCTTTTCGGGAGAGGACGAGCGGTACTTC. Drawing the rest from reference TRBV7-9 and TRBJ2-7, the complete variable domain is DTGVSQNPRHKITKRGQNVTFRCDPISEHNRLYWYRQTLGQGPEFLTYFQNEAQLEKSRLLSDRFSAERPKGSFSTLEIQRTEQGDSAMYLCASSFSGEDERYFGPGTRLTVT.

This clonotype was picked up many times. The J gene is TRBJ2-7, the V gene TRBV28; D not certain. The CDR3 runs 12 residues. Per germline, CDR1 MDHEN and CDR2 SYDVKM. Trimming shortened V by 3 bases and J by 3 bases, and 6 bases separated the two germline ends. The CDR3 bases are TGTGCCAGCAGTTTGCCCCTCTACGAGCAGTACTTC. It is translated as CASSLPLYEQYF.

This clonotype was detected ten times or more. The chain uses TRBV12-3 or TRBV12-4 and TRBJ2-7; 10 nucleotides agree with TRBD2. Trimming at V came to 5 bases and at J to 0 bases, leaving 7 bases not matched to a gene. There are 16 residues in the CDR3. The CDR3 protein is CASSRLAGPSSYEQYF. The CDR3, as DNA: TGTGCCAGCAGTCGACTAGCGGGTCCGAGCTCCTACGAGCAGTACTTC.

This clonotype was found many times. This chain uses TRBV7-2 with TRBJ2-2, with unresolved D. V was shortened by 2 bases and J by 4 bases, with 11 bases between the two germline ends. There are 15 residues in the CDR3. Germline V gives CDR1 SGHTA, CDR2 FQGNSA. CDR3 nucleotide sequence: TGTGCCAGCAGCTTATCGTGGAGAAGCACCGGGGAGCTGTTTTTT. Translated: CASSLSWRSTGELFF.

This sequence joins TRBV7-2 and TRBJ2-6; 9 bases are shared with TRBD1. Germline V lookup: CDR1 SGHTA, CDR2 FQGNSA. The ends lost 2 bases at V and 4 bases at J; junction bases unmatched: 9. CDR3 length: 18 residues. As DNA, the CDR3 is TGTGCCAGCAGCTTATTAGCCGGGACAGGGATCGGGGCCAACGTCCTGACTTTC. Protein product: CASSLLAGTGIGANVLTF.

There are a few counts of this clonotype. The CDR3 nucleotides read TGCGCCAGCAGCTTGCTTCCCGGGACTAGCGGGAGCACCGGGGAGCTGTTTTTT. Protein sequence: CASSLLPGTSGSTGELFF. The genes are TRBV5-1 and TRBJ2-2, with TRBD2 matching over 14 bases. Unmatched junction bases numbered 6, after V lost 1 base and J lost 4 bases. Germline V gene data show CDR1 as SGHRS and CDR2 as YFSETQ. The CDR3 has 18 residues.

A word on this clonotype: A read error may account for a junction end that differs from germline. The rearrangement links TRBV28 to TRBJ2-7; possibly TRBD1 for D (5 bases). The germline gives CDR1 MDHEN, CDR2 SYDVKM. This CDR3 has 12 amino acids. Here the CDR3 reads CASGYQGYKQYF. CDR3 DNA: TGTGCCAGCGGATACCAGGGCTACAAGCAGTACTTC.

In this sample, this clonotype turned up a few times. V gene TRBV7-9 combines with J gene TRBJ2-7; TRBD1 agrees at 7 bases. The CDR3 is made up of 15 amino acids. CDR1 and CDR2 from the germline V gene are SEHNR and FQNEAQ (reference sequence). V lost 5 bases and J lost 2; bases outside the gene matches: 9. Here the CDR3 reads CASSPRTGRTYEQYF. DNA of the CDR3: TGTGCCAGCAGCCCTCGGACAGGCCGAACCTACGAGCAGTACTTC.

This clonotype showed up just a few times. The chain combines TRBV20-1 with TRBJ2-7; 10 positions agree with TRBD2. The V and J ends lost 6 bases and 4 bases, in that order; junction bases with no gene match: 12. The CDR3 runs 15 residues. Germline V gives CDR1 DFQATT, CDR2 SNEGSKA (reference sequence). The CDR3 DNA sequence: TGCAGTGCCAAGGGTCCCACTAGCGGGAAGTACGAGCAGTACTTC. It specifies CSAKGPTSGKYEQYF.

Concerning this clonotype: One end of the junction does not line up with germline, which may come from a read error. As DNA, the CDR3 is TGTGCCAGCAGCAGAATAGCGGGATTCGAAATCTACGAGCAGCACTTC. Its protein is CASSRIAGFEIYEQHF. The chain is built from TRBV14 and TRBJ2-7; 8 bases agree with TRBD2. The CDR3 is 16 amino acids. The germline gives CDR1 SGHDN, CDR2 FVKESK.

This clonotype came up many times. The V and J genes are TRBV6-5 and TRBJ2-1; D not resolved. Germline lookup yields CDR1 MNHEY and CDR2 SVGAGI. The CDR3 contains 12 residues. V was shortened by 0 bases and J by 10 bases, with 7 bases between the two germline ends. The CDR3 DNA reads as TGTGCCAGCAGTTACTCGAGGTCCGAGCAGTTCTTC. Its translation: CASSYSRSEQFF.